The count of the clone carrying this T cell receptor (beta chain) is one. Study processing details: Amplifying reference gene primers gave estimates of nucleated cell counts. TCRdb's copy holds only in-frame clones and misses some; the assay was immunoSEQ multiplex PCR. V, J and clone size are those of that table, while D and trimming were read from the DNA. The repertoire holds about 290,000 clones, with about 89% as singletons. The record originates from a study of blood T cell repertoires in COVID-19. Study context: From the United States, Italy and Spain came samples of acute and convalescent COVID-19. The cDNA or gDNA used as material had been derived from T cells, B-cell-depleted T cells, or PBMCs.

The CDR3 sequence is 16 residues long. The V end lost 5 bases, the J end lost 0 bases, and 16 bases lay between the germline ends. Per germline, CDR1 SGHTA and CDR2 FQGNSA. The sequenced material came from peripheral blood. The gene calls are TRBV7-2 and TRBJ1-2; D is ambiguous. The sequence came from a man aged 40-49 years with acute or convalescent COVID-19. The CDR3 DNA sequence: TGTGCCAGCAGCCACGGTGCGGGCCCGACTAACTATGGCTACACCTTC. Residues: CASSHGAGPTNYGYTF.